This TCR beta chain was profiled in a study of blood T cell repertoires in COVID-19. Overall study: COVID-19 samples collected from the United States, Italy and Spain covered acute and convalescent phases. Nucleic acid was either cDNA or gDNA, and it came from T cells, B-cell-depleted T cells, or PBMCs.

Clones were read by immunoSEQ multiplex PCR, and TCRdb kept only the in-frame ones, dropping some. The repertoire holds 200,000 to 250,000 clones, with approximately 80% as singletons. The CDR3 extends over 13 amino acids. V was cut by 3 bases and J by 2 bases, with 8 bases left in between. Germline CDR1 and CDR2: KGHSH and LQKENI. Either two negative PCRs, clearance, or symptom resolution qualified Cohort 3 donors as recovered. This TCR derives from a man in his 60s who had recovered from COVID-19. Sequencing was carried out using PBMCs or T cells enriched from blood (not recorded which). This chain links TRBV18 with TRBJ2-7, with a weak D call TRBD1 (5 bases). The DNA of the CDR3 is TGTGCCAGCTCACCCAGGGAACCCTACGAGCAGTACTTC. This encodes CASSPREPYEQYF. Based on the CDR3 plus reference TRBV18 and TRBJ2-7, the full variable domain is NAGVMQNPRHLVRRRGQEARLRCSPMKGHSHVYWYRQLPEEGLKFMVYLQKENIIDESGMPKERFSAEFPKEGPSILRIQQVVRGDSAAYFCASSPREPYEQYFGPGTRLTVT.